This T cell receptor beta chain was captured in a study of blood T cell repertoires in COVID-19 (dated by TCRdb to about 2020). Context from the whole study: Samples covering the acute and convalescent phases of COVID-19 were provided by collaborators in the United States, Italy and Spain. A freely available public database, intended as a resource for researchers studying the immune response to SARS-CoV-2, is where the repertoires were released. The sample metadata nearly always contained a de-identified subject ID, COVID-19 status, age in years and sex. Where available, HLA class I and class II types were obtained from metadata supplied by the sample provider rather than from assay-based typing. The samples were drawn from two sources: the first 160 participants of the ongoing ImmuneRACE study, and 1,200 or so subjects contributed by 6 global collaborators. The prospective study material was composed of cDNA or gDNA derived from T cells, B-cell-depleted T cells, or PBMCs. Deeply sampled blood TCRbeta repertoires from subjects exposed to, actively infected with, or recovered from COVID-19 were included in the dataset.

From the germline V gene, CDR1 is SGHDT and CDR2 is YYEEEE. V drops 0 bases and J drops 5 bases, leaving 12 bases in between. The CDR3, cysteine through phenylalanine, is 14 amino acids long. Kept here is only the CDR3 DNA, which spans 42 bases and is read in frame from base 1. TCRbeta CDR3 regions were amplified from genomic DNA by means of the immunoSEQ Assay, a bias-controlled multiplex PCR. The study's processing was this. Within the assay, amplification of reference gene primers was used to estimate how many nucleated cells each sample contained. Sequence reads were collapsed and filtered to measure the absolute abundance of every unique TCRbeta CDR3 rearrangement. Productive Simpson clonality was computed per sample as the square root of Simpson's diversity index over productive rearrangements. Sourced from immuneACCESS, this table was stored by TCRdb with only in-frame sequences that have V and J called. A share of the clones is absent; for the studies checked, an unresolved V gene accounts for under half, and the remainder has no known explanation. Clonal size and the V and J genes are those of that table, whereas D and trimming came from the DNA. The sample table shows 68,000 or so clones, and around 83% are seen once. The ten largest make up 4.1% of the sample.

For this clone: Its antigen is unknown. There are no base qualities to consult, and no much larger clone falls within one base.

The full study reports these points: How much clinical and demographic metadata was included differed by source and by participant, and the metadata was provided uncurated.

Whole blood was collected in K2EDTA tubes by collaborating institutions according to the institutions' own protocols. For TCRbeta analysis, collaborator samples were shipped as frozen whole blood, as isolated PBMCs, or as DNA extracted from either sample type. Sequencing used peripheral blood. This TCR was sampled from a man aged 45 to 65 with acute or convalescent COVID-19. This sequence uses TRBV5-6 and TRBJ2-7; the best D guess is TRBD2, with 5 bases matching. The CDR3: CASSLGTGSDEQYF. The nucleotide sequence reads TGTGCCAGCAGCTTGGGCACGGGGAGCGACGAGCAGTACTTC.